Below are 9 T cell receptor beta chains sequenced from a single sample in a study of monozygotic twins with inflammatory bowel disease. TCRdb re-called the 5' RACE reads and catalogs CDR3 proteins one per entry, DNA excluded. The sample is made up of about 350,000 distinct CDR3 sequences, and the top ten hold around 2% of it. Sequencing was carried out using blood. The receptor set was obtained from a human donor with ulcerative colitis or Crohn's disease, or a healthy co-twin of an affected twin (not recorded which).

This rearrangement joins TRBV30 to TRBJ1-6. Looked up from germline, CDR1 is GTSNPN and CDR2 is SVGIG (reference sequence). The CDR3 is made up of 14 amino acids. This CDR3 is CAWRWTGGDSPLHF. Drawing the rest from reference TRBV30 and TRBJ1-6, the complete variable domain is SQTIHQWPATLVQPVGSPLSLECTVEGTSNPNLYWYRQAAGRGLQLLFYSVGIGQISSEVPQNLSASRPQDRQFILSSKKLLLSDSGFYLCAWRWTGGDSPLHFGNGTRLTVT.

The chain joins TRBV5-1 to TRBJ2-3; TCRdb gives TRBD2 as the D gene, but with no DNA this cannot be confirmed. This CDR3 is built from 15 residues. Looked up from germline, CDR1 is SGHRS and CDR2 is YFSETQ. CDR3 amino acids: CASSPSVSEAHTQYF. Drawing the rest from reference TRBV5-1 and TRBJ2-3, the complete variable domain is KAGVTQTPRYLIKTRGQQVTLSCSPISGHRSVSWYQQTPGQGLQFLFEYFSETQRNKGNFPGRFSGRQFSNSRSEMNVSTLELGDSALYLCASSPSVSEAHTQYFGPGTRLTVL.

The rearrangement uses TRBV5-1 and TRBJ2-7; TCRdb returns TRBD1, unconfirmable since there is no DNA. The CDR3 is made up of 14 amino acids. Germline values: CDR1 SGHRS, CDR2 YFSETQ. The CDR3 reads CASSSWTGFNEQYF. The full variable domain, its missing parts supplied by reference TRBV5-1 and TRBJ2-7, is KAGVTQTPRYLIKTRGQQVTLSCSPISGHRSVSWYQQTPGQGLQFLFEYFSETQRNKGNFPGRFSGRQFSNSRSEMNVSTLELGDSALYLCASSSWTGFNEQYFGPGTRLTVT.

The rearrangement links TRBV5-6 to TRBJ2-7; TCRdb indicates TRBD1, and absent DNA this call remains unverified. Germline V gene data show CDR1 as SGHDT and CDR2 as YYEEEE. The length of the CDR3 is 16 residues. The chain's CDR3 is CASSLQGSAGTYEQYF.

The chain couples TRBV20-1 to TRBJ2-7; TCRdb's D gene call, TRBD2, goes unchecked for lack of DNA. CDR1 is DFQATT and CDR2 is SNEGSKA in the germline V gene (reference sequence). The length of the CDR3 is 13 residues. This CDR3 is CSVHSGGGYEQYF.

The CDR3 region is CVSSPKGTQYF. This chain joins TRBV7-2 and TRBJ2-5. Germline CDR1 SGHTA, CDR2 FQGNSA. The CDR3 loop spans 11 amino acids.

This chain joins TRBV28 and TRBJ2-4; the D gene TCRdb calls, TRBD1, cannot be checked with no DNA. The germline gives CDR1 MDHEN, CDR2 SYDVKM. The CDR3 runs 14 residues. The chain's CDR3 is CASSFGRGGNMQYF.

The CDR3 here is CASSLESGLFYEQYF. The V and J genes are TRBV7-8 and TRBJ2-7; checking the TCRdb D call of TRBD2 is not possible without DNA. The CDR3 extends over 15 amino acids. Germline values: CDR1 SGHVS, CDR2 FQNEAQ.

The chain couples TRBV12-3 or TRBV12-4 to TRBJ2-3. The CDR3 spans 12 residues. CDR3 sequence: CASRDAPDTQYF.